The sequence of this TCR beta chain was determined in a study of CD8 T cells in Susac syndrome. About the research overall: Patients with Susac syndrome were therapy-naive, on corticosteroids, or on intravenous immunoglobulin alone at the time that blood was drawn.

Patients with Susac syndrome met diagnostic criteria that were recently defined for definite or probable disease. The RNA input was 0.5 to 1 ug, and it was reverse transcribed with random hexamers. TCRdb passed the immunoSEQ multiplex PCR reads through MiXCR, listing each CDR3 protein once. The sample lists more than 110,000 distinct CDR3 sequences, just under 95% occurring once. The specimen was CD4+ T cells from PBMCs. This clonotype was sampled from a human donor with Susac syndrome.

The CDR3 region is CASSQEIGGAEAFF. The CDR3 nucleotides read TGCGCCAGCAGCCAAGAAATCGGTGGGGCTGAAGCTTTCTTT. The chain couples TRBV4-3 to TRBJ1-1; D is undetermined. This CDR3 is built from 14 residues. The germline gives CDR1 LGHNA, CDR2 YSLEER. The V and J ends lost 0 bases and 6 bases respectively, with 11 bases between them.